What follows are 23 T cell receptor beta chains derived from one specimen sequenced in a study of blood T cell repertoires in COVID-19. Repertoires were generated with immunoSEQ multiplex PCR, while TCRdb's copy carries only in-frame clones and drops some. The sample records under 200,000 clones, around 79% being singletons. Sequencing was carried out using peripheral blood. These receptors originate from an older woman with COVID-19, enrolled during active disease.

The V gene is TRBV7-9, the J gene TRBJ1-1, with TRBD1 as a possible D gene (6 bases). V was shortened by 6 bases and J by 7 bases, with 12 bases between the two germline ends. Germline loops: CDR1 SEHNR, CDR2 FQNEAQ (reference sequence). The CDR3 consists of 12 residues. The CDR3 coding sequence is TGTGCCAGCAGACTAGACAGGCGTGAAGCTTTCTTT. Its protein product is CASRLDRREAFF.

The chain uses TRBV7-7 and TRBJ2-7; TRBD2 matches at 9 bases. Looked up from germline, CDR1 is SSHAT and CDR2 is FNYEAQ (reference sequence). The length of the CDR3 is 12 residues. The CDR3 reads CAKSGRPYEQYF. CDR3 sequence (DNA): TGTGCTAAGAGCGGGAGGCCCTACGAGCAGTACTTC.

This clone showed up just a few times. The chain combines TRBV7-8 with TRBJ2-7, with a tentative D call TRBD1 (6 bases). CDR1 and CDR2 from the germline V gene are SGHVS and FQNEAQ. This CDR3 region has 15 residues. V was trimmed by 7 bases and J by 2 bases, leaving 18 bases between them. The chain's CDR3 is CASTQTGFTTYEQYF. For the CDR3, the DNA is TGTGCCAGCACCCAAACAGGGTTTACTACCTACGAGCAGTACTTC. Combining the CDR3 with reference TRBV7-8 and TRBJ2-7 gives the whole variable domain GAGVSQSPRYKVAKRGQDVALRCDPISGHVSLFWYQQALGQGPEFLTYFQNEAQLDKSGLPSDRFFAERPEGSVSTLKIQRTQQEDSAVYLCASTQTGFTTYEQYFGPGTRLTVT.

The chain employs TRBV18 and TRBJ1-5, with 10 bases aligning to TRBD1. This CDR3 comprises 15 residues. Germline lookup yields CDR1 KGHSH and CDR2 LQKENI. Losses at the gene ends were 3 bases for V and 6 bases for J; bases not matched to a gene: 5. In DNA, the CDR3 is TGTGCCAGCTCACCTGGGACAGGGGAGGGTCAGCCCCAGCATTTT. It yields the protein CASSPGTGEGQPQHF.

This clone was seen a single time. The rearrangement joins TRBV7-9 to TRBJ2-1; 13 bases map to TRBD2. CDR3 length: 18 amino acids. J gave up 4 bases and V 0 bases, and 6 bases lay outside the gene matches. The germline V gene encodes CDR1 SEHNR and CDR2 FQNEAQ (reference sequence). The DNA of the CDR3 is TGTGCCAGCAGCTTAGCTGCCGGACTAGCGGGAGAATACAATGAGCAGTTCTTC. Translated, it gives CASSLAAGLAGEYNEQFF.

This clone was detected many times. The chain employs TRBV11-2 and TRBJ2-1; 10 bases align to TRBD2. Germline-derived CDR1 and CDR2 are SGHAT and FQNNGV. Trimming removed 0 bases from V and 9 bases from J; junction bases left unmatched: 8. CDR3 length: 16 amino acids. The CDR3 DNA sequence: TGTGCCAGCAGCTTAGATTTTAGCGGGGGGTTAGGTGAGCAGTTCTTC. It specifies CASSLDFSGGLGEQFF.

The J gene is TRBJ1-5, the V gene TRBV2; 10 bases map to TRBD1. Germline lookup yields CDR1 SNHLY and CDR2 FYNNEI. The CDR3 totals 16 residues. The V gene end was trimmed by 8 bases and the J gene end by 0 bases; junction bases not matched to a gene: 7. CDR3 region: CASFRDRGYSNQPQHF. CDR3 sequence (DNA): TGTGCCAGCTTCCGGGACAGGGGTTATAGCAATCAGCCCCAGCATTTT.

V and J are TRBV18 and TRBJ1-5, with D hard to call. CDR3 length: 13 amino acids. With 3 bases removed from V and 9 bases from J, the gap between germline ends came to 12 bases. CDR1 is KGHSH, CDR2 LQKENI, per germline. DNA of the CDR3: TGTGCCAGCTCACCGGTTACGGAGGGGCCCCAGCATTTT. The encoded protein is CASSPVTEGPQHF.

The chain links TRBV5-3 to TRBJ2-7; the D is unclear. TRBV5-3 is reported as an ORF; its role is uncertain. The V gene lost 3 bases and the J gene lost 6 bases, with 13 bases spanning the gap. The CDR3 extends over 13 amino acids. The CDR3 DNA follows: TGTGCCAGAAGCTCCCGCGAGCCCCTCGAGCAGTACTTC. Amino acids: CARSSREPLEQYF.

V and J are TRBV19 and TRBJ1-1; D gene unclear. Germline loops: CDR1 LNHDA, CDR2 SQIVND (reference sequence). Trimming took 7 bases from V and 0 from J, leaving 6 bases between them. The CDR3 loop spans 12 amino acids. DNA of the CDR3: TGTGCCAGTATCGGGGTGAACACTGAAGCTTTCTTT. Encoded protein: CASIGVNTEAFF.

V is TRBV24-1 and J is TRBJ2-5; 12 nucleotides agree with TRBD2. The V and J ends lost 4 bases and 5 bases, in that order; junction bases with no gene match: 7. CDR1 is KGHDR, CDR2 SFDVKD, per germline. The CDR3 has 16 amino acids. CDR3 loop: CATSDRLAGVVETQYF. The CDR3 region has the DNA TGTGCCACCAGTGACAGACTAGCGGGAGTAGTTGAGACCCAGTACTTC.

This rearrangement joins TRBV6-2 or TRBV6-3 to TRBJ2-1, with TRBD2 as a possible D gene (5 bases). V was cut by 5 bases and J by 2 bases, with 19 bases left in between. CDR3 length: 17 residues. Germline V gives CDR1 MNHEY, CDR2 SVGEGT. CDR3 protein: CASSPWDGSVAYNEQFF. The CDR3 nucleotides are TGTGCCAGCAGTCCATGGGATGGTAGCGTCGCCTACAATGAGCAGTTCTTC.

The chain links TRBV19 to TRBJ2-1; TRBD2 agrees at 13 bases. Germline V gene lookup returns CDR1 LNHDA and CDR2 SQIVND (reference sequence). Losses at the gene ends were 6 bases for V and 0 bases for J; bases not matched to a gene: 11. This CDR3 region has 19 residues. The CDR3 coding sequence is TGTGCCAGTAGCGAGAAACTAGCGGGGGGGACTAGCTCCTACAATGAGCAGTTCTTC. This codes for CASSEKLAGGTSSYNEQFF.

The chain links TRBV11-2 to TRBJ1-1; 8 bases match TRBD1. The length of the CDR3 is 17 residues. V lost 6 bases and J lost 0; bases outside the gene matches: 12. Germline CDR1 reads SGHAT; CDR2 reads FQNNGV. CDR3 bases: TGTGCCAGCAGGTCGGACAGGGATAATATCATGAACACTGAAGCTTTCTTT. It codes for CASRSDRDNIMNTEAFF.

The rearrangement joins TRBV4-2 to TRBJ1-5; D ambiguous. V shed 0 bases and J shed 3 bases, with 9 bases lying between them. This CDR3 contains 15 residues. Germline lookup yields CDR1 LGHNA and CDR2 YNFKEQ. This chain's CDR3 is CASSQDSRDNQPQHF. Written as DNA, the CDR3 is TGTGCCAGCAGCCAAGACAGCCGGGACAATCAGCCCCAGCATTTT.

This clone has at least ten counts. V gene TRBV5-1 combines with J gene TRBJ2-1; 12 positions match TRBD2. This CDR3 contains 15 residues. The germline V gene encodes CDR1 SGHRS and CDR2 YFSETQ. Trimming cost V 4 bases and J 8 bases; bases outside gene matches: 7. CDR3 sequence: CASSTSSGGAHEQFF. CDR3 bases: TGCGCCAGCAGCACCTCTAGCGGGGGGGCTCATGAGCAGTTCTTC.

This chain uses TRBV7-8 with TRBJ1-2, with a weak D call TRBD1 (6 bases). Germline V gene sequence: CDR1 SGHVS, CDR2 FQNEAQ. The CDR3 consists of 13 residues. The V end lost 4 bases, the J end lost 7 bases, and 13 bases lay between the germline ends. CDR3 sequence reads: CASSSPRGAGYTF. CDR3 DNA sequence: TGTGCCAGCAGCTCCCCGCGGGGGGCTGGCTACACCTTC.

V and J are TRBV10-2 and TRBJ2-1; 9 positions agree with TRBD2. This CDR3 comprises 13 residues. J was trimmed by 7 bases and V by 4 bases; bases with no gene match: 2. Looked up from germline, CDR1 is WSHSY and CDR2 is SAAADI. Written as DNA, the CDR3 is TGCGCCAGCAGTGGGCTAGCGGGGAATGAGCAGTTCTTC. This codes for CASSGLAGNEQFF.

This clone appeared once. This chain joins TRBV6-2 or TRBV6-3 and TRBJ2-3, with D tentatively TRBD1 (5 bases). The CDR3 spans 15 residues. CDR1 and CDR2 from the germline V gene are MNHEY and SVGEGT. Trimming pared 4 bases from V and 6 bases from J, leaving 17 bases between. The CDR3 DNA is TGTGCCAGCAGTTTAGGGGATCCCTCTGTGGATACGCAGTATTTT. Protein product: CASSLGDPSVDTQYF.

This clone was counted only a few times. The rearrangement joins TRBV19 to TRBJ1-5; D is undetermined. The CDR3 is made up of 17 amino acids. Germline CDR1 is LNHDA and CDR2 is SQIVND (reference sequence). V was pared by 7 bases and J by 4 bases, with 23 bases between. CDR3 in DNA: TGTGCCAGTACCGTCGCGGCGGGATCCTTAGGGAATCAGCCCCAGCATTTT. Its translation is CASTVAAGSLGNQPQHF.

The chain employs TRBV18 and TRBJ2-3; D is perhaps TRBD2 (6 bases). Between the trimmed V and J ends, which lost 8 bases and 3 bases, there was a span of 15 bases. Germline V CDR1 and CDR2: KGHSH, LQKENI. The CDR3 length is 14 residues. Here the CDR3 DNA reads TGTGCCAGCGCAGCTCAGGCGGGAACAGATACGCAGTATTTT. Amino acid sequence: CASAAQAGTDTQYF. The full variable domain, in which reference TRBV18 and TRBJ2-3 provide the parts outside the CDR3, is NAGVMQNPRHLVRRRGQEARLRCSPMKGHSHVYWYRQLPEEGLKFMVYLQKENIIDESGMPKERFSAEFPKEGPSILRIQQVVRGDSAAYFCASAAQAGTDTQYFGPGTRLTVL.

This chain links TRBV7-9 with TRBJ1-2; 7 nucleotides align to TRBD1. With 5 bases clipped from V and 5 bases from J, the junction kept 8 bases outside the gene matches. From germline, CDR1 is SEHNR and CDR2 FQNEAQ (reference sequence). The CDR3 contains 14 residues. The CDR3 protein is CASSQGGRVYGYTF. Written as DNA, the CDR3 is TGTGCCAGCAGCCAAGGGGGCAGAGTTTATGGCTACACCTTC.

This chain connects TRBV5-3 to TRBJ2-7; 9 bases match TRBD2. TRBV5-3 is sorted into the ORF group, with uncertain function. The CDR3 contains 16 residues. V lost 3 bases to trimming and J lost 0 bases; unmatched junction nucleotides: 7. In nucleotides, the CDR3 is TGTGCCAGAAGCTCCCTAGCGGGGCGCCGCTCCTACGAGCAGTACGTC. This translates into CARSSLAGRRSYEQYV.